The 22 T cell receptor beta chains reported below all come from one sample, sequenced in a study of T cell responses to AZD1222 COVID-19 vaccine. Sequencing used immunoSEQ multiplex PCR; TCRdb keeps in-frame clones, though not all of them. The sample contains 54,000 or so clones, 80% to 90% of which appear only once. This sample comprised peripheral blood, obtained on day 0 of AZD1222 vaccination. The receptors stem from an adult in good health.

V usage is TRBV28 and J usage is TRBJ2-6; D possibly matches TRBD1 or TRBD2 (5 bases each). The CDR3 contains 20 residues. The germline gives CDR1 MDHEN, CDR2 SYDVKM. V was shortened by 5 bases and J by 1 base, with 24 bases between the two germline ends. The CDR3 nucleotides read TGTGCCAGCAGTCTGGACGAGGGGCCATTATCCCCATCTGGGGCCAACGTCCTGACTTTC. This translates into CASSLDEGPLSPSGANVLTF.

This clone was seen just once. The V call is TRBV5-1, the J call TRBJ2-7; D may correspond to TRBD1 or TRBD2 (6 bases each). The CDR3 is made up of 14 amino acids. Germline V gives CDR1 SGHRS, CDR2 YFSETQ. Between the trimmed V and J ends, which lost 4 bases and 4 bases, there was a span of 15 bases. The CDR3 sequence is CASSHGTQGYEQYF. DNA of the CDR3: TGCGCCAGCAGCCACGGGACTCAGGGGTACGAGCAGTACTTC. Combining the CDR3 with reference TRBV5-1 and TRBJ2-7 gives the whole variable domain KAGVTQTPRYLIKTRGQQVTLSCSPISGHRSVSWYQQTPGQGLQFLFEYFSETQRNKGNFPGRFSGRQFSNSRSEMNVSTLELGDSALYLCASSHGTQGYEQYFGPGTRLTVT.

The J gene is TRBJ1-2, the V gene TRBV5-4; TRBD1 matches 7 bases. Germline assignment: CDR1 SGHNT and CDR2 YYREEE (reference sequence). J lost 6 bases, V lost 4 bases, and 9 bases had no gene match. The CDR3 spans 14 residues. The CDR3 nucleotides read TGTGCCAGCAGCATGATGACAGGGAATGATGGCTACACCTTC. It translates to CASSMMTGNDGYTF.

A few counts support this clone. V and J are TRBV29-1 and TRBJ2-2, with 9 bases identical to TRBD1. The V gene end was trimmed by 4 bases and the J gene end by 4 bases; junction bases not matched to a gene: 4. Germline CDR1 is SQVTM and CDR2 is ANQGSEA. CDR3 size: 14 residues. CDR3 protein: CSVVGDRVTGELFF. The CDR3 DNA follows: TGCAGCGTTGTTGGGGACAGGGTCACCGGGGAGCTGTTTTTT.

V and J are TRBV27 and TRBJ1-1, with D unresolved. Germline-derived CDR1 and CDR2 are MNHEY and SMNVEV (reference sequence). The CDR3 extends over 13 amino acids. Trimming shortened V by 3 bases and J by 1 base, and 6 bases separated the two germline ends. CDR3 region: CASSFEENTEAFF. Here the CDR3 DNA reads TGTGCCAGCAGTTTCGAAGAGAACACTGAAGCTTTCTTT.

The J gene is TRBJ1-2, the V gene TRBV28; perhaps TRBD1 as D (6 bases). Germline CDR1 MDHEN, CDR2 SYDVKM. The ends were cut back, 6 bases at V and 7 bases at J, with 24 bases in the middle. The CDR3 runs 16 residues. The CDR3 spells CASRGQQGYSSGGYTF. CDR3 DNA sequence: TGTGCCAGCAGGGGACAACAGGGTTATAGTTCTGGTGGCTACACCTTC.

The sample holds a few counts of this clone. The chain is built from TRBV5-4 and TRBJ2-7, with D uncertain. Germline lookup yields CDR1 SGHNT and CDR2 YYREEE (reference sequence). V lost 5 bases to trimming and J lost 4 bases, with 16 bases between them. This CDR3 has 14 amino acids. The CDR3 DNA is TGTGCCAGCAGAGTCTTTGGTTGGGGATACGAGCAGTACTTC. Translation: CASRVFGWGYEQYF.

V usage is TRBV5-4 and J usage is TRBJ2-7; TRBD2 aligns across 10 bases. Germline loops: CDR1 SGHNT, CDR2 YYREEE (reference sequence). V shed 4 bases, J shed 0 bases, and the junction held 7 bases outside the gene matches. The CDR3 loop spans 16 amino acids. The CDR3 reads CASSPRTSGISYEQYF. CDR3 DNA: TGTGCCAGCAGCCCTAGAACTAGCGGGATCTCCTACGAGCAGTACTTC.

The rearrangement uses TRBV4-1 and TRBJ2-2, with 8 bases lining up with TRBD2. This CDR3 is 17 amino acids long. Losses at the gene ends were 0 bases for V and 10 bases for J; bases not matched to a gene: 13. CDR1 is MGHRA and CDR2 is YSYEKL in the germline V gene. The CDR3 sequence is CASSQDPAGVPFEELFF. The CDR3 DNA sequence: TGCGCCAGCAGCCAAGACCCAGCGGGAGTACCGTTTGAGGAGCTGTTTTTT.

The genes are TRBV28 and TRBJ2-5, with 8 bases identical to TRBD2. CDR1 MDHEN and CDR2 SYDVKM come from the germline V gene. V shed 5 bases and J 10 bases; nucleotides not matched to a gene: 3. CDR3 length: 11 residues. The CDR3, as DNA: TGTGCCAGCAGTCCCGGGGGGGTCCAGTACTTC. Its protein product is CASSPGGVQYF.

The genes are TRBV6-5 and TRBJ1-1, with D possibly matching TRBD1 (5 bases). V was pared by 9 bases and J by 11 bases, with 16 bases between. Germline lookup yields CDR1 MNHEY and CDR2 SVGAGI. CDR3 length: 11 residues. The CDR3 here is CASKPWDGAFF. The CDR3, as DNA: TGTGCCAGTAAACCTTGGGACGGGGCTTTCTTT.

V usage is TRBV7-9 and J usage is TRBJ1-4, with TRBD1 identical over 10 bases. The J segment lost 8 bases and the V segment lost 3 bases, leaving 9 bases of the junction unmatched. The CDR3 contains 16 residues. Germline assignment: CDR1 SEHNR and CDR2 FQNEAQ (reference sequence). CDR3 bases: TGTGCCAGCAGCTTCGAAGGGACAGGGGAGAAGGAAAAACTGTTTTTT. Its translation is CASSFEGTGEKEKLFF.

The rearrangement links TRBV11-3 to TRBJ2-3, with 9 bases aligning to TRBD2. The CDR3 totals 16 residues. The V segment lost 6 bases and the J segment 4 bases; nucleotides outside the gene matches: 11. Germline CDR1 is SGHNT and CDR2 is YENEEA. In DNA, the CDR3 is TGTGCCAGCAGAGGCAGGGAGCGGGAGGAAGCAGATACGCAGTATTTT. Protein sequence: CASRGREREEADTQYF.

Worth noting for this clone: Other DNA sequences in this sample translate to the same CDR3. The J gene is TRBJ1-5, the V gene TRBV4-1, with D unresolved. V lost 1 base and J 4 bases, leaving 5 bases between the germline ends. Germline assignment: CDR1 MGHRA and CDR2 YSYEKL. The CDR3 consists of 13 residues. This CDR3 is CASSQGDNQPQHF. The CDR3, as DNA: TGCGCCAGCAGCCAAGGGGATAATCAGCCCCAGCATTTT.

The chain carries TRBV7-9 and TRBJ1-3; 9 nucleotides line up with TRBD1. Trimming removed 1 base from V and 0 bases from J; junction bases left unmatched: 10. The CDR3 consists of 19 residues. Germline CDR1 SEHNR, CDR2 FQNEAQ (reference sequence). The CDR3 nucleotides are TGTGCCAGCAGCTTAGGGGACAGGGATTTTACAGTCTCTGGAAACACCATATATTTT. Amino acids: CASSLGDRDFTVSGNTIYF.

This clone occurred once. The chain uses TRBV7-8 and TRBJ2-1, with D perhaps TRBD2 (5 bases). Trimming took 1 base from V and 0 from J, leaving 7 bases between them. The CDR3 loop spans 15 amino acids. Germline assignment: CDR1 SGHVS and CDR2 FQNEAQ. This chain's CDR3 is CASSLVSASYNEQFF. The CDR3 DNA is TGTGCCAGCAGCTTAGTTAGCGCCTCCTACAATGAGCAGTTCTTC.

The DNA for the CDR3 is TGTGCCAGCAGCCCCTTGGGACTAGCAGACTACGAGCAGTACTTC. Encoded protein: CASSPLGLADYEQYF. This chain joins TRBV9 and TRBJ2-7; TRBD2 aligns across 9 bases. This CDR3 contains 15 residues. J gave up 3 bases and V 4 bases, and 8 bases lay outside the gene matches. CDR1 is SGDLS and CDR2 is YYNGEE in the germline V gene.

The chain is built from TRBV7-9 and TRBJ1-2; tentatively, D is TRBD1 (6 bases). CDR3 size: 16 residues. V gave up 6 bases and J gave up 4 bases, with 21 bases separating them. CDR1 SEHNR and CDR2 FQNEAQ come from the germline V gene (reference sequence). The CDR3 DNA sequence: TGTGCCAGCAGGGGAGGGTGGACAGCAAGGGGCTATGGCTACACCTTC. This gives the protein CASRGGWTARGYGYTF.

This sequence joins TRBV6-4 and TRBJ2-1; possible D gene TRBD2, 5 bases. The CDR3 runs to 14 residues. In germline, CDR1 is MRHNA, CDR2 SNTAGT. V was cut by 6 bases and J by 9 bases, with 18 bases left in between. The CDR3 loop reads CASSPRGLAGEQFF. The CDR3 nucleotides read TGTGCCAGCAGCCCACGTGGACTTGCGGGTGAGCAGTTCTTC.

In nucleotides, the CDR3 is TGTGCCAGTAGTATGGTGCGGGGGTTCTCTGGGGCCAACGTCCTGACTTTC. Its translation is CASSMVRGFSGANVLTF. This chain joins TRBV19 and TRBJ2-6; 7 nucleotides align to TRBD2. The V gene end was trimmed by 3 bases and the J gene end by 0 bases; junction bases not matched to a gene: 5. The CDR3 contains 17 residues. Per the germline V gene, CDR1 is LNHDA and CDR2 is SQIVND (reference sequence).

The J gene is TRBJ2-5, the V gene TRBV5-1; D is tentatively TRBD1 or TRBD2 (7 bases each). Between the trimmed V and J ends, which lost 4 bases and 1 base, there was a span of 14 bases. Germline values: CDR1 SGHRS, CDR2 YFSETQ. The length of the CDR3 is 15 residues. CDR3 protein: CASSAQGEGQETQYF. The DNA for the CDR3 is TGCGCCAGCAGCGCGCAGGGGGAGGGCCAAGAGACCCAGTACTTC.

The chain couples TRBV6-2 or TRBV6-3 to TRBJ1-2, with TRBD1 matching 11 bases. Germline V gene data show CDR1 as MNHEY and CDR2 as SVGEGT. The V segment lost 4 bases and the J segment 7 bases; nucleotides outside the gene matches: 8. The length of the CDR3 is 15 residues. The CDR3 reads CASSSMDRGLLGYTF. CDR3 nucleotides: TGTGCCAGCAGTTCAATGGACAGGGGGCTCCTTGGCTACACCTTC.